This entry concerns a single TCR beta chain. The data were produced by immunoSEQ multiplex PCR, yet TCRdb's version contains in-frame clones alone and is incomplete. This table holds approximately 500,000 clones, approximately 95% found once. This specimen belongs to a study of shared clonotypes between healthy human individuals. The CDR3 runs to 16 residues. The germline V gene has CDR1 SQVTM and CDR2 ANQGSEA. J gave up 2 bases and V 6 bases, and 13 bases lay outside the gene matches. The receptor comes from a young woman in good health. Material for sequencing was naive CD4+ T cells sorted from blood. Subset denoted: CD45RA+ positively selected. The chain uses TRBV29-1 and TRBJ2-5; 9 bases fit TRBD1. CDR3 coding DNA: TGCAGCGTAAATATATACCGGGACAGGGAGCAAGAGACCCAGTACTTC. Translating gives CSVNIYRDREQETQYF.